The 27 T cell receptor beta chains below come from one sample, sequenced in a study of CD8 T cells in Susac syndrome. cDNA came from approximately 0.5 to 1 ug RNA primed by random hexamers. TCRdb called the immunoSEQ multiplex PCR reads again in MiXCR, with one record for every CDR3 protein. The table includes approximately 180,000 distinct CDR3 sequences, 90% to 97% detected once. Sequencing input: CD4+ T cells from PBMCs. All receptors derive from a human donor with multiple sclerosis.

This rearrangement joins TRBV5-4 to TRBJ2-5; perhaps D is TRBD1 or TRBD2 (5 bases each). Germline CDR1 reads SGHNT; CDR2 reads YYREEE (reference sequence). Trimming stripped 3 bases from V and 4 bases from J, with 13 bases between. The CDR3 consists of 14 residues. In DNA, the CDR3 is TGTGCCAGCAGCTCACCGGGACGTACAGAGACCCAGTACTTC. This sequence encodes CASSSPGRTETQYF.

V is TRBV12-5 and J is TRBJ1-2, with D tentatively TRBD1 (5 bases). The ends were cut back, 1 base at V and 4 bases at J, with 13 bases in the middle. The CDR3 sequence is 15 residues long. Germline V gene lookup returns CDR1 LGHNT and CDR2 FRNRAP. CDR3: CASGLALQAFYGYTF. CDR3 bases: TGTGCTAGTGGTTTGGCTTTACAGGCTTTCTATGGCTACACCTTC.

The chain is built from TRBV5-1 and TRBJ2-5; D is perhaps TRBD1 (5 bases). There are 13 residues in the CDR3. Germline V gene data show CDR1 as SGHRS and CDR2 as YFSETQ. V gave up 1 base and J gave up 10 bases, with 14 bases separating them. CDR3 sequence (DNA): TGCGCCAGCAGCTTGATTACAGGCTCGTACCAGTACTTC. It encodes CASSLITGSYQYF.

The chain couples TRBV20-1 to TRBJ2-1; 13 bases align to TRBD2. Trimming cost V 3 bases and J 7 bases; bases outside gene matches: 6. In germline, CDR1 is DFQATT, CDR2 SNEGSKA (reference sequence). The CDR3 totals 15 residues. CDR3 loop: CSARILAGGPNEQFF. CDR3 in DNA: TGCAGTGCTAGGATACTAGCGGGGGGGCCAAATGAGCAGTTCTTC.

V is TRBV4-1 and J is TRBJ1-2; tentative D call: TRBD1 (5 bases). Germline V gene lookup returns CDR1 MGHRA and CDR2 YSYEKL. V was cut by 4 bases and J by 6 bases, with 18 bases left in between. The length of the CDR3 is 15 residues. CDR3 bases: TGCGCCAGCAGCCTTCGAGTTGGCAGGGATGATGGCTACACCTTC. It specifies CASSLRVGRDDGYTF.

This chain connects TRBV28 to TRBJ2-7; weak D call: TRBD2 (5 bases). The V gene's germline CDR1 is MDHEN and CDR2 SYDVKM. This CDR3 has 14 amino acids. Trimming shortened V by 8 bases and J by 4 bases, and 18 bases separated the two germline ends. CDR3 sequence: CASAKRVFDYEQYF. CDR3 in DNA: TGTGCCAGCGCCAAGAGGGTTTTTGATTACGAGCAGTACTTC.

The rearrangement links TRBV7-9 to TRBJ1-5, with a possible D match to TRBD1 (5 bases). With 5 bases removed from V and 9 bases from J, the gap between germline ends came to 17 bases. This CDR3 has 14 amino acids. Germline values: CDR1 SEHNR, CDR2 FQNEAQ (reference sequence). The CDR3, as DNA: TGTGCCAGCAGCGCGTCCCGGGACGCTAGGCCCCAGCATTTT. This sequence encodes CASSASRDARPQHF.

V is TRBV30 and J is TRBJ1-2; 7 bases map to TRBD1. The CDR3 length is 13 residues. J was trimmed by 8 bases and V by 2 bases; bases with no gene match: 8. The germline V gene encodes CDR1 GTSNPN and CDR2 SVGIG (reference sequence). CDR3 nucleotide sequence: TGTGCCTGGAGTTTACAGGGGACGCAAGGCTACACCTTC. The encoded protein is CAWSLQGTQGYTF.

The chain is built from TRBV27 and TRBJ2-3; the match to TRBD2 covers 9 bases. V was pared by 6 bases and J by 4 bases, with 2 bases of the junction left unmatched. The CDR3 is made up of 13 amino acids. Germline V gene lookup returns CDR1 MNHEY and CDR2 SMNVEV (reference sequence). CDR3 nucleotides: TGTGCCAGCAGACGCGGGGGGGCAGATACGCAGTATTTT. Translation: CASRRGGADTQYF.

V gene TRBV10-3 combines with J gene TRBJ1-5; D not resolved. The CDR3 loop spans 13 amino acids. From germline, CDR1 is ENHRY and CDR2 SYGVKD. V dropped 0 bases and J dropped 5 bases, with 5 bases sitting between them. The CDR3 DNA reads as TGTGCCATCAGTGAGTCGATGGATCAGCCCCAGCATTTT. Translating gives CAISESMDQPQHF.

This chain joins TRBV28 and TRBJ2-7; 9 positions match TRBD2. CDR3 length: 14 amino acids. V lost 6 bases to trimming and J lost 0 bases; unmatched junction nucleotides: 3. Per germline, CDR1 MDHEN and CDR2 SYDVKM. The CDR3 region is CASRAGGSSYEQYF. In nucleotides, the CDR3 is TGTGCCAGCAGGGCGGGGGGGAGCTCCTACGAGCAGTACTTC.

The chain is built from TRBV18 and TRBJ2-7; possible D gene TRBD2, 5 bases. This CDR3 has 13 amino acids. The germline CDR1 and CDR2 sequences are KGHSH and LQKENI. V was trimmed by 4 bases and J by 1 base, leaving 8 bases between them. CDR3 in amino acids: CASSQAGSYEQYF. The CDR3 nucleotides are TGTGCCAGCTCACAGGCGGGTTCCTACGAGCAGTACTTC.

The chain links TRBV9 to TRBJ2-3; the D gene is possibly TRBD1 (5 bases). This CDR3 is 14 amino acids long. Trimming pared 4 bases from V and 15 bases from J, leaving 24 bases between. CDR1 and CDR2 from the germline V gene are SGDLS and YYNGEE. This chain's CDR3 is CASSPLQGQTRIYF. CDR3 sequence (DNA): TGTGCCAGCAGCCCACTCCAGGGCCAGACCAGGATCTATTTT.

The J gene is TRBJ2-5, the V gene TRBV3-1; D unclear. Germline CDR1 LGHDT, CDR2 YNNKEL (reference sequence). The CDR3 consists of 16 residues. The germline V and J ends were trimmed by 4 bases and 4 bases, with 19 bases remaining between them. CDR3 DNA: TGTGCCAGCAGCCCCTCGATATCAAAGGCGCGAGAGACCCAGTACTTC. This encodes CASSPSISKARETQYF.

The V call is TRBV29-1, the J call TRBJ1-1; maybe TRBD1 (5 bases). Germline V gene lookup returns CDR1 SQVTM and CDR2 ANQGSEA. The CDR3 totals 14 residues. Deletions cut 4 bases from V and 0 bases from J, with 12 bases between. CDR3 coding DNA: TGCAGCGTTGGGCAGGGCTTGATGAACACTGAAGCTTTCTTT. Translating it yields CSVGQGLMNTEAFF.

This clonotype was detected only once. The chain joins TRBV5-1 to TRBJ2-7, with 8 positions matching TRBD1. After removal of 7 bases from V and 6 bases from J, the junction contained 18 bases not matched to a gene. Germline CDR1 is SGHRS and CDR2 is YFSETQ. There are 16 residues in the CDR3. The CDR3 sequence is CASQDRVISLYSEQYF. The CDR3 DNA reads TGCGCCAGCCAGGACAGGGTTATCTCCCTCTACTCCGAGCAGTACTTC.

This clonotype came up once. The chain uses TRBV12-3 or TRBV12-4 and TRBJ1-2; D is uncertain. The CDR3 spans 12 residues. The V gene lost 2 bases and the J gene lost 7 bases, with 8 bases spanning the gap. CDR3 protein: CASSLQSTGYTF. CDR3 coding DNA: TGTGCCAGCAGTTTACAATCCACTGGCTACACCTTC.

The rearrangement joins TRBV15 to TRBJ1-1; 8 bases agree with TRBD1. Germline V gives CDR1 LNHNV, CDR2 YYDKDF (reference sequence). Trimming took 3 bases from V and 4 from J; bases not matched to a gene: 10. The CDR3 totals 16 residues. The CDR3 DNA sequence: TGTGCCACCAGCAGGGCTACGACAGGGGCGAGCACTGAAGCTTTCTTT. Protein sequence: CATSRATTGASTEAFF.

The chain combines TRBV2 with TRBJ1-5, with 8 bases lining up with TRBD1. The CDR3 is 15 residues long. In germline, CDR1 is SNHLY, CDR2 FYNNEI. V lost 4 bases to trimming and J lost 7 bases; unmatched junction nucleotides: 9. The CDR3 sequence: CASSGDRPGEQPQHF. In DNA form, the CDR3 reads TGTGCCAGCAGTGGGGACAGGCCCGGCGAGCAGCCCCAGCATTTT.

This chain connects TRBV12-3 or TRBV12-4 to TRBJ2-7; possible D gene TRBD2, 5 bases. Trimming pared 5 bases from V and 0 bases from J, leaving 11 bases between. This CDR3 spans 14 amino acids. The CDR3 sequence: CASSEGSYSYEQYF. The CDR3 DNA reads TGTGCCAGCAGTGAGGGATCATACTCCTACGAGCAGTACTTC.

The chain recombines TRBV6-2 or TRBV6-3 with TRBJ2-7; no firm D call. V shed 6 bases and J shed 4 bases, with 13 bases lying between them. From germline, CDR1 is MNHEY and CDR2 SVGEGT. This CDR3 spans 13 amino acids. CDR3 sequence reads: CASSLSIEYEQYF. CDR3 DNA: TGTGCCAGCAGCCTCTCCATAGAATACGAGCAGTACTTC.

The rearrangement joins TRBV6-1 to TRBJ1-1, with TRBD1 matching over 11 bases. V dropped 6 bases and J dropped 7; count of bases not matched to a gene: 13. The CDR3 runs 16 residues. The germline CDR1 and CDR2 sequences are MNHNS and SASEGT. The CDR3 reads CASRHPDRTGGREAFF. The CDR3 region has the DNA TGTGCCAGCAGACACCCCGACCGGACAGGGGGCCGTGAAGCTTTCTTT.

The chain joins TRBV20-1 to TRBJ2-7, with D tentatively TRBD2 (5 bases). This CDR3 region has 13 residues. Trimming stripped 5 bases from V and 2 bases from J, with 13 bases between. Germline V CDR1 and CDR2: DFQATT, SNEGSKA (reference sequence). The CDR3 DNA reads as TGCAGTGCTCATAAGGGAGTTCCCTACGAGCAGTACTTC. Translating it yields CSAHKGVPYEQYF.

The V call is TRBV30, the J call TRBJ1-2; D remains ambiguous. V lost 0 bases, J lost 2 bases, and 10 bases lay in between. The CDR3 loop spans 14 amino acids. The germline V gene encodes CDR1 GTSNPN and CDR2 SVGIG (reference sequence). This CDR3 reads CAWSVVSTNYGYTF. The CDR3 DNA is TGTGCCTGGAGTGTTGTATCAACAAACTATGGCTACACCTTC. Drawing the rest from reference TRBV30 and TRBJ1-2, the complete variable domain is SQTIHQWPATLVQPVGSPLSLECTVEGTSNPNLYWYRQAAGRGLQLLFYSVGIGQISSEVPQNLSASRPQDRQFILSSKKLLLSDSGFYLCAWSVVSTNYGYTFGSGTRLTVV.

The V gene is TRBV30, the J gene TRBJ2-1; D is unresolved. CDR3 length: 13 amino acids. The ends were cut back, 0 bases at V and 6 bases at J, with 9 bases in the middle. Germline CDR1 is GTSNPN and CDR2 is SVGIG (reference sequence). The CDR3 sequence: CAWSVRSLNEQFF. The CDR3 DNA is TGTGCCTGGAGTGTACGGAGTCTCAATGAGCAGTTCTTC.

CDR3 in amino acids: CATSDRTNQPQHF. The CDR3 DNA is TGTGCCACCAGTGATCGGACCAATCAGCCCCAGCATTTT. The rearrangement joins TRBV24-1 to TRBJ1-5, with unresolved D. The V gene's germline CDR1 is KGHDR and CDR2 SFDVKD. V dropped 3 bases and J dropped 3 bases, with 5 bases sitting between them. The CDR3 has 13 amino acids.

The chain couples TRBV30 to TRBJ1-4; D gene uncertain. The germline CDR1 and CDR2 sequences are GTSNPN and SVGIG (reference sequence). Trimming removed 0 bases at V and 8 bases at J, with 13 bases between. The CDR3 consists of 14 residues. CDR3 sequence (DNA): TGTGCCTGGAGTGTTTCGGGTGGGGTCGAAAAACTGTTTTTT. Amino acid sequence: CAWSVSGGVEKLFF.